This entry describes one T cell receptor beta chain. Its specificity is unknown. This record belongs to a study of cytomegalovirus exposure and HLA in healthy donors. Study details: Among approximately 400 genotyped donors, about 80% fell in the Caucasian-associated ancestry cluster. The study's findings and limits: In a later analysis, TCR beta V- and J-gene trimming was associated with a missense DCLRE1C variant.

PCR was performed using 60 Vbeta and 13 Jbeta primers. Produced via immunoSEQ multiplex PCR; TCRdb's table is partial and in-frame only. In the table there are approximately 150,000 clones, less than 85% of which are singletons. The CDR3 extends over 16 amino acids. The V segment lost 4 bases and the J segment 4 bases; nucleotides outside the gene matches: 7. Germline CDR1 is SGHKS and CDR2 is YYEKEE (reference sequence). This chain joins TRBV5-5 and TRBJ2-5; 13 bases are shared with TRBD2. The TCR sequence derives from a man aged 45-65 years in good health and CMV-seropositive. The sequenced material came from PBMCs. CDR3 loop: CASSPGTSGALETQYF. CDR3 bases: TGTGCCAGCAGCCCGGGGACTAGCGGGGCCCTAGAGACCCAGTACTTC.